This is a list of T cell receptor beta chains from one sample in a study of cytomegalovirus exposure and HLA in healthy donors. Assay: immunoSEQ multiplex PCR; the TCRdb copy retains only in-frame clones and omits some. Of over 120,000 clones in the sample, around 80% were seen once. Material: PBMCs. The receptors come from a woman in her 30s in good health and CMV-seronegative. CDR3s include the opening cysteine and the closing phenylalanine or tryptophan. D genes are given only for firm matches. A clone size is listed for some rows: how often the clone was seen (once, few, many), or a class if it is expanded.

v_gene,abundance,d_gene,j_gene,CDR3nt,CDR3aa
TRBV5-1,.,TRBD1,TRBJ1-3,TGCGCCAGCAGAAGGACAGGGGGAGAGGACACCATATATTTT,CASRRTGGEDTIYF
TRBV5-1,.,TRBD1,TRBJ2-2,TGCGCCAGCAGCTTACAGGGGACGTACACCGGGGAGCTGTTTTTT,CASSLQGTYTGELFF
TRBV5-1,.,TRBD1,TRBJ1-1,TGCGCCAGCAGCCCCGGGACAGGGGATAAGAACACTGAAGCTTTCTTT,CASSPGTGDKNTEAFF
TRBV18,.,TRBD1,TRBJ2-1,TGTGCCAGCTCACCATTACAGGGGCGAAAGGATGAGCAGTTCTTC,CASSPLQGRKDEQFF
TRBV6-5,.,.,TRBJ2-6,TGTGCCAGCAGTGGACTCTCTGGGGCCAACGTCCTGACTTTC,CASSGLSGANVLTF
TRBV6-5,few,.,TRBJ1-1,TGTGCCAGCAGTTACGACAGGTGGAACACTGAAGCTTTCTTT,CASSYDRWNTEAFF
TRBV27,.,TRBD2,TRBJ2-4,TGTGCCAGCAGTCGGGGGGGGTTACTAGCCAAAAACATTCAGTACTTC,CASSRGGLLAKNIQYF
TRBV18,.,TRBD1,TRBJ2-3,TGTGCCAGCTCACCACAGACAGGGGGTCTAGTCGGGTATTTT,CASSPQTGGLVGYF
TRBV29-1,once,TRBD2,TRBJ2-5,TGCAGCGCATCCGGGACTAGCGGGATCGCAGAGACCCAGTACTTC,CSASGTSGIAETQYF
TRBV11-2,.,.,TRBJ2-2,TGTGCCAGCCCCTCGGAGGGGGGGGCCAACACCGGGGAGCTGTTTTTT,CASPSEGGANTGELFF
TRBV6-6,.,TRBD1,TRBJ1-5,TGTGCCAGCAGCCACGGGACAGGAAATCAGCCCCAGCATTTT,CASSHGTGNQPQHF
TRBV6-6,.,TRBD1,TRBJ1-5,TGTGCCAGTCGGGACAGGGGGCAAGATCAGCCCCAGCATTTT,CASRDRGQDQPQHF
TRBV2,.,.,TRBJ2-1,TGTGCCAGCAGTGGGGCCCCCTACAATGAGCAGTTCTTC,CASSGAPYNEQFF
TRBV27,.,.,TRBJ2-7,TGTGCCAGCAGTTTTAGCGGACCATCCTACGAGCAGTACTTC,CASSFSGPSYEQYF
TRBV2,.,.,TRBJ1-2,TGTGCCAGCTCCGGGGAAGGCTACACCTTC,CASSGEGYTF
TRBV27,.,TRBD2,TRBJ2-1,TGTGCCATAAGCACGGCGGGGGGAGACAATGAGCAGTTCTTC,CAISTAGGDNEQFF
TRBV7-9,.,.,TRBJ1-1,TGTGCCAGCACCCTGCGGCCCAGCACTGAAGCTTTCTTT,CASTLRPSTEAFF
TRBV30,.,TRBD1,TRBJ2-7,TGTGCCTGGAACGGACAGGGCCTGGAGGAGCAGTACTTC,CAWNGQGLEEQYF
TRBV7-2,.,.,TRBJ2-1,TGTGCCAGCAGCTTGACTTACACCAATGAGCAGTTCTTC,CASSLTYTNEQFF
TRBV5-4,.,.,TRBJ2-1,TGTGCCAGCAGCTTGGCTCTCTACAATGAGCAGTTCTTC,CASSLALYNEQFF
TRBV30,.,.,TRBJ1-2,TGTGCCTGGAGTCTTCGACAGGCATCCTATGGCTACACCTTC,CAWSLRQASYGYTF
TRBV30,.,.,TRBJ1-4,TGTGCCTGGAGTCAGGCGACAGGTCGTAACGAAAAACTGTTTTTT,CAWSQATGRNEKLFF